Listed here is a single T cell receptor (beta chain). The antigen remains undetermined. The entry originates in a study of T cell responses to AZD1222 COVID-19 vaccine. Study background: Pooling was applied to second doses at about 4 or about 12 weeks.

Trimming took off 9 bases at V and 6 bases at J, with 15 bases between the two ends. The CDR3 loop spans 13 amino acids. Looked up from germline, CDR1 is MDHEN and CDR2 is SYDVKM. Study conclusions and caveats: Repertoires in all cases were sampled only once the peak T cell response had passed. Baseline seropositivity occurred in only a handful of AZD1222 recipients.

TCRdb's table, derived via immunoSEQ multiplex PCR, lists solely in-frame clones and lacks some. This table holds roughly 100,000 clones, about 89% found once. This sequence was found in an adult in good health. Here the sequenced sample was peripheral blood, taken on day 0 of AZD1222 vaccination. The rearrangement uses TRBV28 and TRBJ1-5; tentative D call: TRBD1 (5 bases). This chain's CDR3 is CASLRVSGQPQHF. The CDR3 coding sequence is TGTGCCAGTCTCAGGGTTTCCGGTCAGCCCCAGCATTTT.